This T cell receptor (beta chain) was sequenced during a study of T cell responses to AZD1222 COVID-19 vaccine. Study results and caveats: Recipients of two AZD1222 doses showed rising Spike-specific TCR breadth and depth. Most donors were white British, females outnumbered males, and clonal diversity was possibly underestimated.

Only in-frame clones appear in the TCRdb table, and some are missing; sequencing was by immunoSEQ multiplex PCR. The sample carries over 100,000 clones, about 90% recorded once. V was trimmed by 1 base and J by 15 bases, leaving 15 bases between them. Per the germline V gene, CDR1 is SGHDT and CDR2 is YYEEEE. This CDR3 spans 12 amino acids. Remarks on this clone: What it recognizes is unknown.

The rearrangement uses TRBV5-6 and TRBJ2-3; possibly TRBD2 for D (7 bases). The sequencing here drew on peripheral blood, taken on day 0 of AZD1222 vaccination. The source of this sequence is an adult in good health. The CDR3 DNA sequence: TGTGCCAGCAGCTTGTGGCGGGGGCCTAGCTATTTT. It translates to CASSLWRGPSYF.